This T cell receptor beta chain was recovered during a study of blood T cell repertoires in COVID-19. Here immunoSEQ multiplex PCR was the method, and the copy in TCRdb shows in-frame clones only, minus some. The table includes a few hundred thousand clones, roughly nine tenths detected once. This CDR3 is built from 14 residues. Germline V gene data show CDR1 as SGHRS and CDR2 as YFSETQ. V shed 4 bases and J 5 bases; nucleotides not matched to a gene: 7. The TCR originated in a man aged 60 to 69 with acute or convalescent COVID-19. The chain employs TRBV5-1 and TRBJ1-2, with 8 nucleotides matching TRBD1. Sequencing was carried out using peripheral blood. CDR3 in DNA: TGCGCCAGCAGCACCGGACAGGGTCGGTATGGCTACACCTTC. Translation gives CASSTGQGRYGYTF.